Listed below are T cell receptor beta chains from one sample, sequenced in a study of blood T cell repertoires in COVID-19. Assay used: immunoSEQ multiplex PCR; TCRdb lists only in-frame clones, some missing. The sample holds some 150,000 clones; approximately 80% are singletons and the top ten take just over 9%. The sequencing sample was made of PBMCs or T cells enriched from blood (not recorded which). These receptors all stem from a man aged 50 to 60 who had recovered from COVID-19. Each CDR3 is given with its conserved first and last residue. Fields, in order: CDR3 protein, CDR3 DNA, J gene, clone size, D gene, V gene. A D gene is named only where the DNA matches it firmly. Clone size, where shown, is once, few, many, or a class for clones that have expanded.

CSVRGTGSGNTIYF,TGCAGCGTGAGGGGGACAGGGTCTGGAAACACCATATATTTT,TRBJ1-3,-,TRBD1,TRBV29-1
CASSLLGSGDNEQFF,TGCGCCAGCAGCTTGTTAGGGAGTGGGGACAATGAGCAGTTCTTC,TRBJ2-1,-,-,TRBV5-1
CASSLTGDPYEQYF,TGTGCCAGCAGCTTAACAGGCGATCCCTACGAGCAGTACTTC,TRBJ2-7,-,-,TRBV5-5
CASSQDRRGAGEQFF,TGCGCCAGCAGCCAAGATCGGCGGGGGGCAGGTGAGCAGTTCTTC,TRBJ2-1,-,TRBD2,TRBV4-3
CASSTWGGNSPLHF,TGTGCCAGCAGCACGTGGGGGGGTAATTCACCCCTCCACTTT,TRBJ1-6,-,-,TRBV5-6
CAWSASYEQYF,TGTGCCTGGAGTGCGTCTTACGAGCAGTACTTC,TRBJ2-7,few,-,TRBV30
CASSLYRGARTEAFF,TGTGCCAGCAGCTTGTACCGGGGGGCAAGGACTGAAGCTTTCTTT,TRBJ1-1,-,-,TRBV5-8
CASAYRVSSDTQYF,TGTGCTAGTGCTTACAGGGTCTCGTCAGATACGCAGTATTTT,TRBJ2-3,-,-,TRBV12-5
CASSLGPGYEQYF,TGTGCCAGCAGCTTAGGCCCAGGTTACGAGCAGTACTTC,TRBJ2-7,-,-,TRBV7-8
CASSWGPSGGLEQYF,TGTGCCAGCAGTTGGGGGCCTAGCGGGGGGTTAGAGCAGTACTTC,TRBJ2-7,-,TRBD2,TRBV27
CASSLVTVMNTEAFF,TGTGCCAGCAGCTTAGTTACAGTTATGAACACTGAAGCTTTCTTT,TRBJ1-1,-,-,TRBV7-8
CASRFAGRQETQYF,TGTGCCAGCAGGTTTGCGGGTCGGCAAGAGACCCAGTACTTC,TRBJ2-5,-,-,TRBV27
CASRDDRAYEQYF,TGTGCCAGCAGGGACGACAGGGCCTACGAGCAGTACTTC,TRBJ2-7,-,TRBD1,TRBV2
CAWSLAGTGTTEAFF,TGTGCCTGGAGTCTGGCCGGGACAGGGACCACTGAAGCTTTCTTT,TRBJ1-1,-,TRBD1,TRBV30
CASSYLTEAFF,TGTGCCAGCAGTTATCTAACTGAAGCTTTCTTT,TRBJ1-1,few,-,TRBV6-2/TRBV6-3
CATSDLQGNQETQYF,TGTGCCACCAGTGATTTGCAGGGAAACCAAGAGACCCAGTACTTC,TRBJ2-5,-,-,TRBV24-1
CASSQARTEAFF,TGTGCCAGCAGCCAAGCACGGACTGAAGCTTTCTTT,TRBJ1-1,-,-,TRBV14
CASSPRSTEAFF,TGTGCCAGCAGCCCACGGAGCACTGAAGCTTTCTTT,TRBJ1-1,once,-,TRBV7-2
CATSDLPGEKLFF,TGTGCCACCAGTGATTTGCCCGGTGAAAAACTGTTTTTT,TRBJ1-4,-,-,TRBV24-1
CAWGPAGFNNSPLHF,TGTGCCTGGGGACCCGCAGGTTTTAATAATTCACCCCTCCACTTT,TRBJ1-6,-,-,TRBV30
CASSPLDRGRAQPQHF,TGTGCCAGTAGTCCCCTCGACAGGGGAAGGGCCCAGCCCCAGCATTTT,TRBJ1-5,-,TRBD1,TRBV19
CASSLDRTSSGTQYF,TGTGCCAGCAGCTTAGATAGGACTAGTAGCGGGACCCAGTACTTC,TRBJ2-5,once,TRBD2,TRBV7-2
CASSGQADQPQHF,TGTGCCAGCAGCGGACAGGCCGATCAGCCCCAGCATTTT,TRBJ1-5,-,-,TRBV21-1
CASLPGHTLATEAFF,TGTGCCAGCTTACCGGGACACACTTTGGCCACTGAAGCTTTCTTT,TRBJ1-1,-,-,TRBV19
CATSDSRTGGYEQYF,TGTGCCACCAGTGACTCCCGGACAGGGGGCTACGAGCAGTACTTC,TRBJ2-7,few,TRBD1,TRBV24-1
CASSRGSRAAGTYEQYF,TGTGCCAGCAGCCGCGGATCCCGTGCCGCCGGGACCTACGAGCAGTACTTC,TRBJ2-7,-,-,TRBV11-3
CASSSSGGTDTQYF,TGCGCCAGCAGTAGTAGCGGGGGAACAGATACGCAGTATTTT,TRBJ2-3,-,TRBD2,TRBV10-1
CASSHLGQGIEAFF,TGTGCCAGCAGCCATCTCGGACAGGGGATTGAAGCTTTCTTT,TRBJ1-1,-,TRBD1,TRBV3-1/TRBV3-2
CASSSYYEQYF,TGTGCCAGCAGCTCCTACTACGAGCAGTACTTC,TRBJ2-7,once,-,TRBV5-8
CASKVGRQSSYEQYF,TGTGCCAGCAAGGTAGGAAGACAGAGCTCCTACGAGCAGTACTTC,TRBJ2-7,-,-,TRBV6-5
CASSYGGASGVGETQYF,TGTGCCAGCAGTTATGGCGGGGCTAGCGGGGTCGGAGAGACCCAGTACTTC,TRBJ2-5,-,TRBD2,TRBV6-2/TRBV6-3
CASSHVGQVAYEQYF,TGTGCCAGCAGCCACGTGGGACAGGTAGCCTACGAGCAGTACTTC,TRBJ2-7,-,TRBD1,TRBV3-1/TRBV3-2
CASSRPGQGEQTQYF,TGTGCCAGCAGCCGACCGGGACAGGGAGAGCAGACCCAGTACTTC,TRBJ2-5,-,TRBD1,TRBV7-9
CASSLLWLAGTTDTQYF,TGTGCCAGCAGCTTATTATGGCTAGCGGGGACCACAGATACGCAGTATTTT,TRBJ2-3,-,TRBD2,TRBV7-8
CASSSGLSGNTIYF,TGTGCCAGCAGCTCAGGGCTCTCTGGAAACACCATATATTTT,TRBJ1-3,-,-,TRBV7-9
CASSLFRPLSSGNTIYF,TGTGCCAGCAGTTTATTCCGTCCGCTCAGCTCTGGAAACACCATATATTTT,TRBJ1-3,-,-,TRBV28
CASSLGSGGSPYEQYF,TGTGCCAGCAGCTTAGGTTCGGGGGGGTCCCCCTACGAGCAGTACTTC,TRBJ2-7,-,TRBD2,TRBV7-2
CASSYDSLHNSPLHF,TGTGCCAGCAGTTACGACAGTCTCCATAATTCACCCCTCCACTTT,TRBJ1-6,-,-,TRBV6-6
CASSLRYREELFF,TGTGCCAGCAGTTTAAGGTACCGGGAGGAACTGTTTTTT,TRBJ1-4,-,-,TRBV12-3/TRBV12-4
CASSLAGTGREKLFF,TGTGCCAGCAGCTTAGCGGGGACAGGGAGGGAAAAACTGTTTTTT,TRBJ1-4,once,TRBD1,TRBV7-2
CASSQTPGALNSPLHF,TGTGCCAGCAGTCAAACCCCAGGGGCCCTTAATTCACCCCTCCACTTT,TRBJ1-6,-,-,TRBV27
CASSDRRWNTEAFF,TGTGCCAGCAGTGACCGGAGATGGAACACTGAAGCTTTCTTT,TRBJ1-1,-,-,TRBV6-1
CASLSEAGELFF,TGCGCCAGCCTGAGTGAGGCCGGGGAGCTGTTTTTT,TRBJ2-2,-,-,TRBV23-1
CASSQDQGAVYGYTF,TGCGCCAGCAGCCAAGATCAGGGCGCCGTCTATGGCTACACCTTC,TRBJ1-2,-,-,TRBV4-1
CASGFHLQETQYF,TGTGCTAGTGGTTTCCACTTACAAGAGACCCAGTACTTC,TRBJ2-5,-,-,TRBV12-5
CASSYLIRGAGELFF,TGTGCCAGCAGTTACTTAATTAGGGGTGCCGGGGAGCTGTTTTTT,TRBJ2-2,-,-,TRBV6-2/TRBV6-3
CATTTPGQGSYEQYF,TGTGCCACCACCACTCCGGGACAGGGATCCTACGAGCAGTACTTC,TRBJ2-7,-,TRBD1,TRBV24-1
CASSLRAGGQGEQFF,TGTGCCAGCAGCTTAAGAGCGGGGGGGCAGGGAGAGCAGTTCTTC,TRBJ2-1,-,TRBD2,TRBV7-3
CASRGPYESSYNEQFF,TGTGCCAGTAGGGGGCCCTACGAAAGCTCCTACAATGAGCAGTTCTTC,TRBJ2-1,-,-,TRBV19
CASSQDRAGHQPQHF,TGCGCCAGCAGCCAAGATCGGGCAGGGCACCAGCCCCAGCATTTT,TRBJ1-5,-,-,TRBV4-3
CASSPPSGGNTGELFF,TGTGCCAGCAGTCCCCCTAGCGGGGGGAACACCGGGGAGCTGTTTTTT,TRBJ2-2,-,TRBD2,TRBV7-3
CASSPRGLGREETQYF,TGTGCCAGCAGCCCCCGTGGCCTAGGGCGGGAAGAGACCCAGTACTTC,TRBJ2-5,-,-,TRBV7-8
CASSEFAGGTEAFF,TGTGCCAGCAGCGAATTCGCGGGGGGGACTGAAGCTTTCTTT,TRBJ1-1,-,-,TRBV6-2/TRBV6-3
CASSPSTGGNTEAFF,TGTGCCAGCTCACCTTCGACAGGGGGAAACACTGAAGCTTTCTTT,TRBJ1-1,-,TRBD1,TRBV18
CASSYRGTGNTIYF,TGTGCCAGCAGCTACAGGGGAACTGGAAACACCATATATTTT,TRBJ1-3,-,TRBD1,TRBV7-8
CASSQSGQLAIGEQYF,TGTGCCAGCAGCCAGAGTGGGCAACTAGCCATAGGGGAGCAGTACTTC,TRBJ2-7,-,-,TRBV4-2